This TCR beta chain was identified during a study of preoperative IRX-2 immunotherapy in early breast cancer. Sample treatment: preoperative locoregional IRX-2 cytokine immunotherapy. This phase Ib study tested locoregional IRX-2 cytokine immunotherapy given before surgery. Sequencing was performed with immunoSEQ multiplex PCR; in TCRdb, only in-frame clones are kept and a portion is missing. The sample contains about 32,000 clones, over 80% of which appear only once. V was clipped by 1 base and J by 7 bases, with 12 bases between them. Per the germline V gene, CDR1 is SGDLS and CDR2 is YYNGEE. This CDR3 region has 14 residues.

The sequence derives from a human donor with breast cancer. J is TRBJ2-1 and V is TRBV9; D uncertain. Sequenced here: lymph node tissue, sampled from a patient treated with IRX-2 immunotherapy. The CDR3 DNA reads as TGTGCCAGCAGCGTAAACCCCCTCGAGAATGAGCAGTTCTTC. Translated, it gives CASSVNPLENEQFF.